One and the same sample provided the 23 T cell receptor beta chains below, sequenced in a study of blood T cell repertoires in COVID-19. Profiling relied on immunoSEQ multiplex PCR, and the TCRdb table lists in-frame clones only, not all of them. Of some 180,000 clones in the sample, about 83% were seen once. Sample: PBMCs or T cells enriched from blood (not recorded which). These receptors all stem from a woman aged 30 to 39 who had been exposed to COVID-19.

The chain recombines TRBV19 with TRBJ2-3, with D possibly matching TRBD2 (5 bases). Germline CDR1 LNHDA, CDR2 SQIVND (reference sequence). CDR3 length: 13 amino acids. V lost 8 bases and J lost 4, with 13 bases in between. The CDR3 is CASSWVRADTQYF. The DNA for the CDR3 is TGTGCCAGTTCCTGGGTGAGGGCAGATACGCAGTATTTT.

The rearrangement uses TRBV27 and TRBJ1-2; the match to TRBD1 covers 7 bases. The V and J ends lost 2 bases and 3 bases, in that order; junction bases with no gene match: 6. The CDR3 is 15 amino acids. Germline V CDR1 and CDR2: MNHEY, SMNVEV (reference sequence). Written as DNA, the CDR3 is TGTGCCAGCAGTTTAGTCGGACAGGCCTACTATGGCTACACCTTC. This codes for CASSLVGQAYYGYTF.

The chain couples TRBV18 to TRBJ1-6; D is unresolved. Per the germline V gene, CDR1 is KGHSH and CDR2 is LQKENI. The CDR3 spans 16 residues. Trimming took 2 bases from V and 5 from J, leaving 13 bases between them. CDR3 residues: CASSPASPVDNSPLHF. The CDR3 nucleotides read TGTGCCAGCTCACCAGCTTCGCCAGTTGATAATTCACCCCTCCACTTT. Full variable domain (rest looked up from reference TRBV18 and TRBJ1-6): NAGVMQNPRHLVRRRGQEARLRCSPMKGHSHVYWYRQLPEEGLKFMVYLQKENIIDESGMPKERFSAEFPKEGPSILRIQQVVRGDSAAYFCASSPASPVDNSPLHFGNGTRLTVT.

The chain carries TRBV4-3 and TRBJ1-2; 10 bases are a match to TRBD1. The CDR3 sequence is 15 residues long. The germline V gene encodes CDR1 LGHNA and CDR2 YSLEER. The V segment lost 3 bases and the J segment 6 bases; nucleotides outside the gene matches: 7. CDR3 amino acids: CASSHRDRGTDGYTF. CDR3 DNA sequence: TGCGCCAGCAGCCACCGGGACAGGGGAACGGATGGCTACACCTTC.

V usage is TRBV11-2 and J usage is TRBJ2-3; weak D call: TRBD1 (5 bases). The CDR3 covers 16 residues. CDR1 is SGHAT, CDR2 FQNNGV, per germline. V was shortened by 3 bases and J by 2 bases, with 15 bases between the two germline ends. The DNA for the CDR3 is TGTGCCAGCAGCTTTGGGGCCCCGGGCCCCACAGATACGCAGTATTTT. It is translated as CASSFGAPGPTDTQYF. The full variable domain, completed using reference TRBV11-2 and TRBJ2-3, is EAGVAQSPRYKIIEKRQSVAFWCNPISGHATLYWYQQILGQGPKLLIQFQNNGVVDDSQLPKDRFSAERLKGVDSTLKIQPAKLEDSAVYLCASSFGAPGPTDTQYFGPGTRLTVL.

The chain employs TRBV10-3 and TRBJ1-5; perhaps TRBD1 as D (5 bases). V was cut by 0 bases and J by 5 bases, with 17 bases left in between. This CDR3 is built from 17 residues. Germline V gene lookup returns CDR1 ENHRY and CDR2 SYGVKD. The CDR3 loop is CAISESERFGGYQPQHF. The CDR3 DNA follows: TGTGCCATCAGTGAGTCGGAGAGGTTTGGGGGGTATCAGCCCCAGCATTTT.

CDR3 residues: CSVGQGLTNYGYTF. CDR3 sequence (DNA): TGCAGCGTTGGACAGGGGCTAACTAACTATGGCTACACCTTC. The V gene is TRBV29-1, the J gene TRBJ1-2, with 8 bases that match TRBD1. Trimming at V came to 4 bases and at J to 0 bases, leaving 4 bases not matched to a gene. In germline, CDR1 is SQVTM, CDR2 ANQGSEA. The CDR3 is made up of 14 amino acids.

On this clone itself: Other DNA sequences in this specimen translate into the identical CDR3. V gene TRBV30 combines with J gene TRBJ1-1, with D unresolved. The CDR3 extends over 12 amino acids. CDR1 and CDR2 (germline): GTSNPN, SVGIG (reference sequence). Between the trimmed V and J ends, which lost 3 bases and 1 base, there was a span of 6 bases. The CDR3 bases are TGTGCCTGGAGGACGGGGAACACTGAAGCTTTCTTT. Translated, it gives CAWRTGNTEAFF.

The count of this clone is one. The J gene is TRBJ1-1, the V gene TRBV12-5; 9 bases map to TRBD1. The germline CDR1 and CDR2 sequences are LGHNT and FRNRAP. There are 15 residues in the CDR3. Trimming cost V 6 bases and J 1 base; bases outside gene matches: 6. The CDR3 region is CASGPGTGQNTEAFF. The CDR3 nucleotides read TGTGCTAGTGGCCCGGGGACAGGGCAGAACACTGAAGCTTTCTTT.

The chain employs TRBV6-2 or TRBV6-3 and TRBJ2-1; 8 bases line up with TRBD1. The junction had 4 bases not matched to a gene; V was cut back by 6 bases and J by 3 bases. Germline CDR1 is MNHEY and CDR2 is SVGEGT. CDR3 length: 14 residues. This chain's CDR3 is CASSHGQGYNEQFF. CDR3 DNA sequence: TGTGCCAGCAGCCACGGACAGGGCTACAATGAGCAGTTCTTC.

This clone was picked up one time. The chain carries TRBV7-8 and TRBJ1-3; 7 bases are a match to TRBD1. Germline assignment: CDR1 SGHVS and CDR2 FQNEAQ. The CDR3 is made up of 17 amino acids. V gave up 2 bases and J gave up 9 bases; unmatched junction bases: 16. CDR3 sequence (DNA): TGTGCCAGCAGCTTAAAGGGGGACAGCATTTGGCAGGGCACCATATATTTT. Translation gives CASSLKGDSIWQGTIYF.

The CDR3 DNA is TGTGCCAGCAGTCCCGTGCGGAGACTGAACACTGAAGCTTTCTTT. It translates to CASSPVRRLNTEAFF. The chain has TRBV5-8 and TRBJ1-1; D unresolved. The germline V and J ends were trimmed by 5 bases and 0 bases, with 14 bases remaining between them. The V gene's germline CDR1 is SGHTS and CDR2 YDEGEE. This CDR3 spans 15 amino acids.

This chain joins TRBV7-6 and TRBJ2-1, with 15 nucleotides matching TRBD2. Germline loops: CDR1 SGHVS, CDR2 FNYEAQ. The trim removed 5 bases at V and 6 bases at J, leaving 5 bases unmatched. CDR3 length: 16 amino acids. In DNA form, the CDR3 reads TGTGCCAGCAGCCCGTGGACTAGCGGGGGGGCCAATGAGCAGTTCTTC. Protein: CASSPWTSGGANEQFF.

V gene TRBV19 combines with J gene TRBJ2-3; 7 positions agree with TRBD1. The ends lost 3 bases at V and 4 bases at J; junction bases unmatched: 10. Germline loops: CDR1 LNHDA, CDR2 SQIVND (reference sequence). CDR3 size: 16 residues. CDR3 in amino acids: CASSIFGQVLADTQYF. CDR3 coding DNA: TGTGCCAGTAGTATCTTCGGACAGGTCCTTGCAGATACGCAGTATTTT.

The rearrangement uses TRBV28 and TRBJ2-1; 9 bases fit TRBD1. CDR1 and CDR2 from the germline V gene are MDHEN and SYDVKM. V shed 6 bases and J 5 bases; nucleotides not matched to a gene: 8. This CDR3 comprises 15 residues. The CDR3 region has the DNA TGTGCCAGCAGCTCCCCGGGACAGGGAGACAATGAGCAGTTCTTC. It specifies CASSSPGQGDNEQFF.

Here the CDR3 DNA reads TGCGCCAGCAGCGGTGGGACTAGCGGGGCCACAGATACGCAGTATTTT. This sequence encodes CASSGGTSGATDTQYF. The gene calls are TRBV4-1 and TRBJ2-3; 13 bases match TRBD2. Losses at the gene ends were 5 bases for V and 2 bases for J; bases not matched to a gene: 4. There are 16 residues in the CDR3. Germline lookup yields CDR1 MGHRA and CDR2 YSYEKL.

A few counts support this clone. V and J are TRBV2 and TRBJ2-2; no reliable D call. Deletions cut 4 bases from V and 6 bases from J, with 9 bases between. The CDR3 covers 13 residues. Germline lookup yields CDR1 SNHLY and CDR2 FYNNEI. The CDR3 DNA reads as TGTGCCAGCAGTGTCAATCGGGCCGGGGAGCTGTTTTTT. Translation gives CASSVNRAGELFF.

CDR3: CASRLRGGLQETQYF. Here the CDR3 DNA reads TGTGCCAGCAGGCTCCGCGGGGGACTCCAAGAGACCCAGTACTTC. The rearrangement joins TRBV3-1 (or the pseudogene TRBV3-2) to TRBJ2-5, with 7 bases that match TRBD2. Looked up from germline, CDR1 is LGHDT and CDR2 is YNNKEL (reference sequence). This CDR3 is built from 15 residues. Unmatched junction bases numbered 8, after V lost 6 bases and J lost 1 base.

The V gene is TRBV4-1, the J gene TRBJ1-1; D gene unclear. The CDR3 sequence is 17 residues long. Germline V gene lookup returns CDR1 MGHRA and CDR2 YSYEKL. Between the trimmed V and J ends, which lost 1 base and 3 bases, there was a span of 18 bases. The CDR3 nucleotides are TGCGCCAGCAGCCAAGCCGGAATTATACTGGGCGACACTGAAGCTTTCTTT. Protein product: CASSQAGIILGDTEAFF.

The rearrangement links TRBV24-1 to TRBJ2-1; 7 nucleotides agree with TRBD1. The germline CDR1 and CDR2 sequences are KGHDR and SFDVKD. With 10 bases clipped from V and 4 bases from J, the junction kept 6 bases outside the gene matches. The CDR3 loop spans 13 amino acids. The CDR3 DNA sequence: TGTGCCACGGAGGAGACAGGGTACAATGAGCAGTTCTTC. This sequence encodes CATEETGYNEQFF.

The rearrangement links TRBV7-2 to TRBJ1-1, with D unclear. The CDR3 consists of 15 residues. The V gene's germline CDR1 is SGHTA and CDR2 FQGNSA. Trimming removed 4 bases at V and 4 bases at J, with 16 bases between. CDR3 nucleotide sequence: TGTGCCAGCAGCTCTCGTTCGGGGTCGGGCACTGAAGCTTTCTTT. This gives the protein CASSSRSGSGTEAFF. The variable domain in full, completed from reference TRBV7-2 and TRBJ1-1, reads GAGVSQSPSNKVTEKGKDVELRCDPISGHTALYWYRQSLGQGLEFLIYFQGNSAPDKSGLPSDRFSAERTGGSVSTLTIQRTQQEDSAVYLCASSSRSGSGTEAFFGQGTRLTVV.

The rearrangement links TRBV7-9 to TRBJ2-1; 13 nucleotides match TRBD2. Germline CDR1 reads SEHNR; CDR2 reads FQNEAQ (reference sequence). This CDR3 has 18 residues. V was clipped by 2 bases and J by 5 bases; unmatched bases: 9. The DNA of the CDR3 is TGTGCCAGCAGCTTAAACCGACAAGGACTAGCGGGAGACAATGAGCAGTTCTTC. Translating it yields CASSLNRQGLAGDNEQFF.

The J gene is TRBJ1-3, the V gene TRBV7-3; D gene unclear. The germline gives CDR1 SGHTA, CDR2 FQGTGA. This CDR3 is 15 amino acids long. V lost 2 bases and J 1 base, leaving 9 bases between the germline ends. CDR3 amino acids: CASSLEGGSGNTIYF. For the CDR3, the DNA is TGTGCCAGCAGCTTAGAGGGAGGTTCTGGAAACACCATATATTTT. Full variable domain (remainder filled in from reference TRBV7-3 and TRBJ1-3): GAGVSQTPSNKVTEKGKYVELRCDPISGHTALYWYRQSLGQGPEFLIYFQGTGAADDSGLPNDRFFAVRPEGSVSTLKIQRTERGDSAVYLCASSLEGGSGNTIYFGEGSWLTVV.